This is a list of T cell receptor beta chains from one sample in a study of OX40 agonist ivuxolimab in advanced cancers. Sequencing used immunoSEQ multiplex PCR; TCRdb keeps in-frame clones, though not all of them. The sample has just under 65,000 clones, 70% to 90% seen once; the top ten hold 9.8%. Here the sequenced sample was CD4+ or CD8+ T cells sorted from blood, taken in a trial of the OX40 agonist ivuxolimab. The receptors were gathered from an adult with an advanced solid tumor such as melanoma, head and neck, liver or kidney cancer. CDR3s include the opening cysteine and the closing phenylalanine or tryptophan. A D gene is named only where the DNA matches it firmly. Clone size appears in some rows only: once, few, many, or a class for an expanded clone.

D gene	clone size	J gene	V gene	CDR3 length	CDR3 protein	CDR3 DNA
-	-	TRBJ2-2	TRBV7-9	16	CASSLLVAGPAGELFF	TGTGCCAGCAGCCTCTTGGTAGCTGGGCCCGCCGGGGAGCTGTTTTTT
-	-	TRBJ2-3	TRBV19	16	CASSIGLSKPTDTQYF	TGTGCCAGTAGTATCGGCCTGTCGAAGCCCACAGATACGCAGTATTTT
TRBD1	-	TRBJ1-3	TRBV10-3	14	CAISSRQGANTIYF	TGTGCCATCAGTTCCCGACAGGGGGCGAACACCATATATTTT
-	-	TRBJ1-2	TRBV14	16	CASSQSSGGRWSGYTF	TGTGCCAGCAGCCAGTCATCCGGGGGCAGGTGGAGTGGCTACACCTTC
-	-	TRBJ2-7	TRBV2	12	CASRAGPLEQYF	TGTGCCAGCAGGGCCGGGCCACTCGAGCAGTACTTC
TRBD1	-	TRBJ1-3	TRBV7-2	14	CASSSQGIANTIYF	TGTGCCAGCAGTTCACAGGGGATAGCGAACACCATATATTTT
TRBD2	-	TRBJ2-7	TRBV5-1	16	CASSPRLAGGAYEQYF	TGCGCCAGCAGCCCGAGACTAGCGGGAGGCGCCTACGAGCAGTACTTC
TRBD1	once	TRBJ1-2	TRBV28	16	CASSLFHRGQAVGYTF	TGTGCCAGCAGTTTATTTCATCGGGGACAGGCAGTGGGCTACACCTTC
TRBD2	-	TRBJ2-7	TRBV4-3	15	CASSQERGRAGEQYF	TGCGCCAGCAGCCAAGAGCGCGGGAGGGCGGGCGAGCAGTACTTC
-	-	TRBJ2-5	TRBV6-1	11	CASRVFETQYF	TGTGCCAGCAGGGTTTTTGAGACCCAGTACTTC
TRBD1	-	TRBJ2-3	TRBV6-1	14	CASRWDRSTDTQYF	TGTGCCAGCAGATGGGACAGAAGCACAGATACGCAGTATTTT
TRBD1	-	TRBJ2-7	TRBV7-9	15	CASSSLDRGNYEQYF	TGTGCCAGCAGCTCACTAGACAGGGGGAACTACGAGCAGTACTTC
TRBD2	-	TRBJ2-1	TRBV29-1	16	CSSLGGGFSSYNEQFF	TGCAGCTCCCTGGGCGGGGGTTTTAGCTCCTACAATGAGCAGTTCTTC
TRBD1	once	TRBJ2-7	TRBV27	16	CASSLLGQGAPYEQYF	TGTGCCAGCAGTTTATTGGGACAGGGGGCGCCTTACGAGCAGTACTTC
-	-	TRBJ1-1	TRBV7-9	13	CASSLEADRQAFF	TGTGCCAGCAGCTTAGAGGCCGACAGACAAGCTTTCTTT
-	-	TRBJ1-1	TRBV10-3	14	CAISESDSNTEAFF	TGTGCCATCAGTGAGTCGGACAGTAACACTGAAGCTTTCTTT
-	-	TRBJ2-5	TRBV5-8	13	CASGTRGGETQYF	TGTGCCAGCGGTACACGGGGCGGGGAGACCCAGTACTTC
-	-	TRBJ1-1	TRBV5-1	13	CASRKGQDTEAFF	TGCGCCAGCAGGAAGGGGCAGGACACTGAAGCTTTCTTT
TRBD1	-	TRBJ2-2	TRBV5-4	14	CASSRGQDTGELFF	TGTGCCAGCAGTCGTGGACAGGACACCGGGGAGCTGTTTTTT
-	-	TRBJ2-5	TRBV28	12	CASSLGGGAQYF	TGTGCCAGCAGTTTGGGTGGTGGGGCCCAGTACTTC
-	-	TRBJ2-7	TRBV6-5	16	CASSYWGRSEVAEQYF	TGTGCCAGCAGTTACTGGGGGCGTAGTGAAGTAGCCGAGCAGTACTTC
-	-	TRBJ2-5	TRBV11-2	11	CASSRWETQYF	TGTGCCAGCAGCCGGTGGGAGACCCAGTACTTC
TRBD1	-	TRBJ1-1	TRBV18	13	CASSPTTGIEAFF	TGTGCCAGCTCACCAACGACAGGGATTGAAGCTTTCTTT
-	-	TRBJ2-2	TRBV7-2	14	CASSFTVNTGELFF	TGTGCCAGCAGCTTTACCGTGAACACCGGGGAGCTGTTTTTT